This T cell receptor beta chain was recorded in a study of T cell responses to AZD1222 COVID-19 vaccine. The study, taken as a whole, reports: Repertoires were obtained solely post-peak T cell response. Unmutated variant regions reportedly attract nearly half of all spike-specific TCRs. Females made up more of the donors, who were largely white British, and clonal diversity may have come out too low. Spike-specific TCR breadth and depth both grew after two AZD1222 doses.

V lost 4 bases and J 5 bases, leaving 12 bases between the germline ends. CDR3 size: 14 residues. Germline lookup yields CDR1 SGDLS and CDR2 YYNGEE. This clone was picked up one time. Its antigen is currently unknown. Only in-frame clones appear in the TCRdb table, and some are missing; sequencing was by immunoSEQ multiplex PCR. The sample records 130,000 or so clones, about 91% being singletons. The receptor's source is an adult who received the AZD1222 COVID-19 vaccine. The source was peripheral blood, collected 28 days after the second AZD1222 dose. The chain uses TRBV9 and TRBJ2-2; D is unclear. CDR3 residues: CASSPRTSTGELFF. CDR3 in DNA: TGTGCCAGCAGCCCTCGGACGTCGACCGGGGAGCTGTTTTTT.